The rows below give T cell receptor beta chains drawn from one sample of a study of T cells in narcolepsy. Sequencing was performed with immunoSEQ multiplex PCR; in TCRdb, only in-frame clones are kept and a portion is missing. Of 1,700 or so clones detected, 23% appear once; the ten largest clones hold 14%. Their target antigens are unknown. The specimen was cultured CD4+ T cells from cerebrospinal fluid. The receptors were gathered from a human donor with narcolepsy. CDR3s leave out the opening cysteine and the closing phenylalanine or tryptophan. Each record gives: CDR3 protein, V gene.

CDR3: ASSQRTGLEPQH
V: TRBV2

CDR3: ASSYGTGGNEKLF
V: TRBV4-2

CDR3: ASSLPTGGKLF
V: TRBV7-2

CDR3: ASSESGYNQPQH
V: TRBV10-2

CDR3: ASSLTVTGLGYT
V: TRBV11-2

CDR3: ASSQDLGLYEQY
V: TRBV14

CDR3: ASSVGGTTQETQY
V: TRBV9

CDR3: ASSQDLSGALNEQF
V: TRBV4-3

CDR3: ASRAAPNTEAF
V: TRBV7-2

CDR3: ASSFYGGEETQY
V: TRBV7-9

CDR3: ASSYDVDSPNYGYT
V: TRBV5-4

CDR3: ASSQDQGGLSSTDTQY
V: TRBV4-1

CDR3: ASSFSLAGGRGETQY
V: TRBV28

CDR3: ASSRRDTYNSPLH
V: TRBV6-6

CDR3: ASSRMGFTRKIYGYT
V: TRBV7-8

CDR3: ASSQDVQGSTNEKLF
V: TRBV4-3

CDR3: ASSQEGPSGGSSTDTQY
V: TRBV4-1

CDR3: ASRSKSSYEQY
V: TRBV6-6

CDR3: ASGTRLGEKLF
V: TRBV12-5

CDR3: ASQGVSNQPQH
V: TRBV7-3

CDR3: ASRAAPNTEAF
V: TRBV7-8

CDR3: ASRVEGVHYGYT
V: TRBV5-4

CDR3: ARSGGGGYT
V: TRBV5-1

CDR3: ASSFSRSETQY
V: TRBV13

CDR3: ASSFSRSETQY
V: TRBV27

CDR3: ASSLRGLDTEAF
V: TRBV7-9

CDR3: ASSLDRRGTEAF
V: TRBV7-3

CDR3: ASSQGQTPQPQH
V: TRBV5-6

CDR3: ASSLSGTGFRAGGNEQF
V: TRBV27